Shown below are 22 T cell receptor beta chains from a single sample sequenced in a study of cytomegalovirus exposure and HLA in healthy donors. This table comes from immunoSEQ multiplex PCR, and its TCRdb copy is limited to in-frame clones, with some not included. Here the sample spans about 280,000 clones, 88% being singletons. Sequenced input: PBMCs. All receptors derive from a woman under 30 in good health and CMV-seronegative.

As DNA, the CDR3 is TGCAGCGCCCGCGGGGGCACACAGGGGAACACTGAAGCTTTCTTT. Protein product: CSARGGTQGNTEAFF. The gene calls are TRBV29-1 and TRBJ1-1; perhaps TRBD1 as D (6 bases). Germline-derived CDR1 and CDR2 are SQVTM and ANQGSEA. This CDR3 comprises 15 residues. V was pared by 7 bases and J by 1 base, with 19 bases between.

This clone was seen a single time. The CDR3 is CASSLWGPYNEQFF. CDR3 sequence (DNA): TGTGCCAGCAGCTTATGGGGGCCATACAATGAGCAGTTCTTC. The gene calls are TRBV7-6 and TRBJ2-1; D is possibly TRBD1 (6 bases). Trimming removed 2 bases from V and 4 bases from J, with 9 bases in between. The CDR3 contains 14 residues. Germline assignment: CDR1 SGHVS and CDR2 FNYEAQ.

This clone was detected a few times. This chain joins TRBV18 and TRBJ2-7; D remains ambiguous. The V end was cut by 0 bases, the J end by 1 base, with 7 bases between. The germline V gene encodes CDR1 KGHSH and CDR2 LQKENI. The CDR3 has 14 amino acids. The CDR3 DNA follows: TGTGCCAGCTCACCACCGTCCCGTTCCTACGAGCAGTACTTC. Translating it yields CASSPPSRSYEQYF.

This clone has only one observation. The rearrangement joins TRBV5-6 to TRBJ2-5; 7 bases match TRBD2. The V gene's germline CDR1 is SGHDT and CDR2 YYEEEE. This CDR3 has 15 residues. The trim removed 2 bases at V and 4 bases at J, leaving 8 bases unmatched. The CDR3 DNA is TGTGCCAGCAGCTTTACCCCTGGGAGGGGAGAGACCCAGTACTTC. Translated: CASSFTPGRGETQYF.

The chain recombines TRBV7-2 with TRBJ2-7, with D possibly being TRBD2 (5 bases). V was clipped by 1 base and J by 1 base, with 8 bases between them. Germline V gene lookup returns CDR1 SGHTA and CDR2 FQGNSA. This CDR3 contains 14 residues. CDR3 sequence: CASSLGGGSYEQYF. CDR3 bases: TGTGCCAGCAGCTTAGGTGGAGGATCCTACGAGCAGTACTTC.

This clone has only one observation. The rearrangement links TRBV27 to TRBJ2-2; the match to TRBD2 covers 13 bases. CDR3 length: 16 residues. Germline CDR1 MNHEY, CDR2 SMNVEV (reference sequence). The junction had 7 bases not matched to a gene; V was cut back by 5 bases and J by 7 bases. The CDR3 here is CASSPGTSGIIGELFF. The CDR3 nucleotides are TGTGCCAGCAGTCCCGGGACTAGCGGGATTATCGGGGAGCTGTTTTTT.

The J gene is TRBJ2-2, the V gene TRBV4-2; 8 nucleotides match TRBD2. The CDR3 has 17 amino acids. Germline values: CDR1 LGHNA, CDR2 YNFKEQ. With 0 bases clipped from V and 4 bases from J, the junction kept 7 bases outside the gene matches. This CDR3 is CASSQEEAGVGTGELFF. CDR3 sequence (DNA): TGTGCCAGCAGCCAAGAAGAAGCGGGAGTAGGCACCGGGGAGCTGTTTTTT.

This chain uses TRBV28 with TRBJ1-1; weak D call: TRBD1 (5 bases). The germline V gene encodes CDR1 MDHEN and CDR2 SYDVKM. This CDR3 comprises 14 residues. V shed 7 bases and J shed 3 bases, with 15 bases lying between them. The CDR3 spells CASTLVGGDTEAFF. The CDR3 DNA reads as TGTGCCAGCACCCTTGTGGGGGGTGACACTGAAGCTTTCTTT.

The chain is built from TRBV6-1 and TRBJ2-2; 7 nucleotides agree with TRBD1. This CDR3 contains 16 residues. The germline gives CDR1 MNHNS, CDR2 SASEGT. Trimming cost V 0 bases and J 5 bases; bases outside gene matches: 6. The CDR3: CASSEARGGRTGELFF. DNA of the CDR3: TGTGCCAGCAGTGAAGCGAGAGGGGGCAGGACCGGGGAGCTGTTTTTT.

In this sample, this clone turned up a few times. The J gene is TRBJ1-6, the V gene TRBV2; weak D call: TRBD1 (5 bases). The V end was cut by 5 bases, the J end by 8 bases, with 7 bases between. This CDR3 contains 12 residues. The germline V gene encodes CDR1 SNHLY and CDR2 FYNNEI. CDR3 sequence reads: CASSRQYSPLHF. The CDR3 bases are TGTGCCAGCAGTAGACAGTATTCACCCCTCCACTTT.

This sequence joins TRBV9 and TRBJ2-7, with D perhaps TRBD2 (7 bases). The CDR3 is 14 amino acids. The germline V and J ends were trimmed by 0 bases and 6 bases, with 13 bases remaining between them. Germline assignment: CDR1 SGDLS and CDR2 YYNGEE. CDR3 bases: TGTGCCAGCAGCGTAGGCGCGGGGGCGGTCGAGCAGTACTTC. Translation gives CASSVGAGAVEQYF.

The chain is built from TRBV30 and TRBJ2-7; 13 positions agree with TRBD2. Germline V gene data show CDR1 as GTSNPN and CDR2 as SVGIG (reference sequence). Trimming took 0 bases from V and 5 from J; bases not matched to a gene: 1. The CDR3 contains 14 residues. The CDR3 protein is CAWSVLAGGDEQYF. The DNA for the CDR3 is TGTGCCTGGAGTGTACTAGCGGGAGGGGACGAGCAGTACTTC.

J is TRBJ2-1 and V is TRBV9; 7 nucleotides line up with TRBD2. V dropped 0 bases and J dropped 4; count of bases not matched to a gene: 4. Germline V gene data show CDR1 as SGDLS and CDR2 as YYNGEE. CDR3 length: 15 residues. CDR3 nucleotide sequence: TGTGCCAGCAGCGTAGGGGCTAGCGGTTACAATGAGCAGTTCTTC. Translating gives CASSVGASGYNEQFF.

The gene calls are TRBV9 and TRBJ2-2; perhaps TRBD2 as D (6 bases). Germline CDR1 SGDLS, CDR2 YYNGEE. The CDR3 runs to 13 residues. V gave up 7 bases and J gave up 6 bases, with 13 bases separating them. The CDR3 region is CASSLGGPGELFF. The CDR3 DNA sequence: TGTGCCAGCTCCCTGGGGGGACCCGGGGAGCTGTTTTTT.

V is TRBV5-4 and J is TRBJ2-3, with 7 positions matching TRBD2. The CDR3 is made up of 15 amino acids. Germline V gives CDR1 SGHNT, CDR2 YYREEE (reference sequence). After removal of 1 base from V and 3 bases from J, the junction contained 5 bases not matched to a gene. DNA of the CDR3: TGTGCCAGCAGCTTGCGGCGGGAGACGACAGATACGCAGTATTTT. Translation gives CASSLRRETTDTQYF.

This chain connects TRBV5-1 to TRBJ2-1; 12 positions agree with TRBD2. CDR1 SGHRS and CDR2 YFSETQ come from the germline V gene. This CDR3 is built from 15 residues. With 2 bases clipped from V and 11 bases from J, the junction kept 8 bases outside the gene matches. The CDR3 DNA follows: TGCGCCAGCAGCTTACGACTAGCGGGAGCACAACAGCAGTTCTTC. This sequence encodes CASSLRLAGAQQQFF.

The chain uses TRBV9 and TRBJ2-1, with TRBD2 identical over 13 bases. The V gene end was trimmed by 3 bases and the J gene end by 8 bases; junction bases not matched to a gene: 14. The CDR3 totals 18 residues. Germline loops: CDR1 SGDLS, CDR2 YYNGEE. The CDR3 DNA follows: TGTGCCAGCAGCGCCCAAGGGACTAGCGGGACCAAAGACGATGAGCAGTTCTTC. Its protein product is CASSAQGTSGTKDDEQFF.

The chain links TRBV5-5 to TRBJ1-5; 10 bases are a match to TRBD1. CDR3 length: 16 residues. V lost 3 bases to trimming and J lost 7 bases; unmatched junction nucleotides: 10. Germline loops: CDR1 SGHKS, CDR2 YYEKEE (reference sequence). The CDR3 protein is CASSSHMTDRGQPQHF. In DNA, the CDR3 is TGTGCCAGCAGCTCCCATATGACGGACAGGGGGCAGCCCCAGCATTTT.

The chain combines TRBV9 with TRBJ2-7, with 12 bases aligning to TRBD2. CDR1 SGDLS and CDR2 YYNGEE come from the germline V gene. CDR3 length: 21 amino acids. Trimming took 2 bases from V and 2 from J; bases not matched to a gene: 20. In DNA form, the CDR3 reads TGTGCCAGCAGCGTTGAAGGGGACAACCCGAGGACTAGCGGGAACCCCTACGAGCAGTACTTC. Amino acid sequence: CASSVEGDNPRTSGNPYEQYF.

This chain uses TRBV9 with TRBJ2-7; 7 bases line up with TRBD1. V was clipped by 4 bases and J by 3 bases; unmatched bases: 10. The germline V gene encodes CDR1 SGDLS and CDR2 YYNGEE. The CDR3 covers 15 residues. The CDR3 coding sequence is TGTGCCAGCAGCCCAGAGGACAGGCCCTTCTACGAGCAGTACTTC. Its translation is CASSPEDRPFYEQYF.

The CDR3, as DNA: TGCGCCAGCAGTTCCATAGGGGGAACCTACAATGAGCAGTTCTTC. This translates into CASSSIGGTYNEQFF. The chain joins TRBV4-1 to TRBJ2-1; tentative D call: TRBD1 (6 bases). Per germline, CDR1 MGHRA and CDR2 YSYEKL. The V gene lost 6 bases and the J gene lost 2 bases, with 14 bases spanning the gap. The CDR3 covers 15 residues.

The V and J genes are TRBV9 and TRBJ1-2; D gene ambiguous. Germline assignment: CDR1 SGDLS and CDR2 YYNGEE. This CDR3 has 15 amino acids. With 3 bases removed from V and 4 bases from J, the gap between germline ends came to 16 bases. CDR3 DNA: TGTGCCAGCAGCGCCGAGCCCACAGCAAGCTATGGCTACACCTTC. This encodes CASSAEPTASYGYTF.